This T cell receptor (beta chain) was observed in a study of Ad26.COV2.S vaccination and SARS-CoV-2 variants. The V and J ends lost 4 bases and 7 bases respectively, with 10 bases between them. Germline lookup yields CDR1 MNHEY and CDR2 SVGAGI. The CDR3 length is 12 residues. This clone has just one count. What it recognizes is unknown. The protocol was immunoSEQ multiplex PCR, while the TCRdb copy is restricted to in-frame clones and leaves out a portion. The sample carries 350,000 to 400,000 clones, approximately 86% recorded once. The treatment is: roughly 18 received Ad26.COV2.S at low or high dose, single or two shots; about 5 received placebo; per-sample allocation not given. The samples date from day 63 after the first vaccine or placebo injection. Based in Boston, the donor was an adult of 18-55 years. What was given as vaccine was an Ad26 vector encoding Wuhan-strain SARS-CoV-2 spike. Study-level points and caveats: Reported findings describe substantial breadth in spike-specific CD8+ and CD4+ T cell responses following vaccination.

The sample consisted of peripheral blood, taken in a trial of Ad26.COV2.S vaccine versus placebo. This clonotype originated in a person between 18 and 59 years old who received the Ad26.COV2.S COVID-19 vaccine or a placebo. The chain recombines TRBV6-5 with TRBJ1-2; no reliable D call. The CDR3 is CASSSGPGGYTF. CDR3 nucleotide sequence: TGTGCCAGCAGTTCAGGACCGGGTGGCTACACCTTC.